This T cell receptor (beta chain) was profiled in a study of blood T cell repertoires in COVID-19 (dated by TCRdb to 2019 to 2021). Looking at the study overall: Samples from collaborators originated in the United States, Italy and Spain and spanned both the acute and convalescent phases of COVID-19. The prospective study material was composed of cDNA or gDNA derived from T cells, B-cell-depleted T cells, or PBMCs. The dataset comprised deeply sampled blood TCRbeta repertoires from subjects exposed to, actively infected with, or recovered from COVID-19. The repertoires were made available in a free public database intended to serve as a resource for research on the immune response to SARS-CoV-2. The samples were drawn from two sources: the first 160 participants of the ongoing ImmuneRACE study, and 950 to 1,500 subjects contributed by 6 global collaborators. Nearly every sample came with metadata listing a de-identified subject ID, COVID-19 status, age in years and sex. HLA class I and class II types, where available, came from metadata supplied by the sample provider rather than from assay-based typing.

Points the paper makes about the study in general: How much clinical and demographic metadata was included differed by source and by participant, and the metadata was provided uncurated.

At the junction V is shortened by 5 bases and J by 0 bases, with 9 bases in between. The germline V gene sets CDR1 to SGHTA and CDR2 to FQGTGA. The CDR3 goes from the cysteine to the phenylalanine over 14 residues. Only the CDR3 DNA stays, 42 bases, in frame from base 1. Comment on this clone: No cognate antigen has been identified for it. Per-base qualities were not stored, and no clone one base away is much larger.

TCRbeta CDR3 regions were amplified from genomic DNA using the immunoSEQ Assay, a bias-controlled multiplex PCR. As for how the authors treated the data: Nucleated cell counts per sample were estimated from amplification of reference gene primers within the assay. Sequence reads were collapsed and filtered to measure the absolute abundance of every unique TCRbeta CDR3 rearrangement. For each sample, productive Simpson clonality was calculated as the square root of Simpson's diversity index across productive rearrangements. The immuneACCESS repertoire file appears here via TCRdb, limited to in-frame rearrangements. These files lack a portion of the clones; in checked studies, under half of the deficit traces to unresolved V genes, and the cause of the others is not known. The V and J calls and the clone size are those of that table, but D and trimming were determined from the DNA. This sample comprises about 220,000 clones, 80% to 90% of them detected only once. The top ten constitute about 5.1% of the sample.

Another Seattle source contributed samples from volunteer blood donors who had recovered from COVID-19. Whole blood was collected in K2EDTA tubes by collaborating institutions according to the institutions' own protocols. Collaborator samples were shipped for TCRbeta analysis as frozen whole blood, isolated PBMCs, or DNA extracted from either sample type. Here the chain combines TRBV7-3 and TRBJ2-3; D gene: possibly TRBD1, on 6 matching bases. The source of this sequence is a woman aged 60-75 years who had recovered from COVID-19. Sequenced material: peripheral blood. The encoded CDR3 is CASSPGQSTDTQYF. The base sequence is TGTGCCAGCAGCCCGGGACAAAGCACAGATACGCAGTATTTT.